The rows below give T cell receptor beta chains drawn from one sample of a study of T-cell memory formation after mild COVID-19. A single record per CDR3 protein comes from TCRdb applying MiXCR to the 5' RACE reads. The data show 190,000 or so distinct CDR3 sequences, more than 9% seen once. The sequencing input was PBMCs or a T cell subset sorted from them (not recorded which). The receptors stem from a man aged 18-30 years who had mild COVID-19 (a few samples of this study predate the infection). Cell type and time point are not known. Each CDR3 is given without its conserved first and last residue. The order of the fields is V gene, CDR3 protein.

TRBV28 ASRAGTPKNIQY
TRBV5-1 ASSLGEIGYT
TRBV12-3/TRBV12-4 ASSFGTGIYNEQF
TRBV12-3/TRBV12-4 ASSLRAGTTDTQY
TRBV20-1 SARVSGSVSQPQH
TRBV2 ASSEQGADYEQY
TRBV7-2 ASSLDSSAF
TRBV15 ATSRVNRVNGYT
TRBV20-1 SAPLLGGDYNEQF
TRBV6-6 ASSYGGVHTEAF
TRBV6-2/TRBV6-3 ASRRIDRGVDQPQH